Listed here are 21 T cell receptor beta chains from one sample, sequenced in a study of T cells after yellow fever vaccination. TCRdb independently ran MiXCR on the 5' RACE reads; one entry per CDR3 protein. The table lists 200,000 to 300,000 distinct CDR3 sequences, roughly 13% of them singletons. This specimen consisted of CD4+ T cells sorted from PBMCs, obtained 45 days after the yellow fever booster vaccination. The origin of the receptors is a man in his thirties or forties who received the YFV17D yellow fever vaccine.

V is TRBV4-3 and J is TRBJ2-5; perhaps D is TRBD1 or TRBD2 (5 bases each). The ends were cut back, 5 bases at V and 4 bases at J, with 14 bases in the middle. The CDR3 loop spans 14 amino acids. Germline CDR1 is LGHNA and CDR2 is YSLEER. DNA for the CDR3: TGCGCCAGCAGCGTGGGGGAAGGGCGAGAGACCCAGTACTTC. It encodes CASSVGEGRETQYF.

V and J are TRBV4-3 and TRBJ2-3, with D perhaps given as TRBD1 or TRBD2 (5 bases each). Germline assignment: CDR1 LGHNA and CDR2 YSLEER. Trimming took off 3 bases at V and 6 bases at J, with 16 bases between the two ends. The CDR3 is 15 amino acids. The CDR3 region is CASSQGTVLEDTQYF. The CDR3, as DNA: TGCGCCAGCAGCCAGGGGACGGTCCTTGAGGATACGCAGTATTTT.

This clonotype was seen a handful of times. V and J are TRBV7-2 and TRBJ2-7; D ambiguous. V lost 5 bases, J lost 4 bases, and 15 bases lay in between. CDR3 size: 14 residues. The germline CDR1 and CDR2 sequences are SGHTA and FQGNSA. The CDR3 nucleotides are TGTGCCAGCAGCCCGGATAGGGAAGGGTACGAGCAGTACTTC. Its protein product is CASSPDREGYEQYF.

This clonotype has more than one count but fewer than ten. Compared with germline, one end of the junction differs, possibly owing to a read error. The chain recombines TRBV7-2 with TRBJ2-4; D is possibly TRBD2 (5 bases). CDR1 and CDR2 from the germline V gene are SGHTA and FQGNSA. CDR3 length: 13 amino acids. The CDR3 here is CASSPRSGGFVRF. The CDR3 DNA reads as TGTGCCAGCAGCCCCCGCTCCGGCGGGTTCGTCAGGTTC.

The table lists this clonotype with many counts. The chain has TRBV28 and TRBJ2-6; D gene uncertain. CDR1 is MDHEN and CDR2 is SYDVKM in the germline V gene. This CDR3 is 14 amino acids long. The V end lost 6 bases, the J end lost 0 bases, and 6 bases lay between the germline ends. CDR3 DNA sequence: TGTGCCAGCAGGCAGACCTCTGGGGCCAACGTCCTGACTTTC. Encoded protein: CASRQTSGANVLTF.

The J gene is TRBJ2-1, the V gene TRBV7-8, with D possibly matching TRBD2 (5 bases). The length of the CDR3 is 16 residues. Germline-derived CDR1 and CDR2 are SGHVS and FQNEAQ. Trimming stripped 5 bases from V and 3 bases from J, with 17 bases between. The CDR3 reads CASSLLASFYYNEQFF. In nucleotides, the CDR3 is TGTGCCAGCAGCCTGCTAGCTAGCTTCTACTACAATGAGCAGTTCTTC. Using reference TRBV7-8 and TRBJ2-1 for the parts outside the CDR3, the full variable domain is GAGVSQSPRYKVAKRGQDVALRCDPISGHVSLFWYQQALGQGPEFLTYFQNEAQLDKSGLPSDRFFAERPEGSVSTLKIQRTQQEDSAVYLCASSLLASFYYNEQFFGPGTRLTVL.

This sequence joins TRBV14 and TRBJ2-5; 13 nucleotides match TRBD2. The ends lost 6 bases at V and 5 bases at J; junction bases unmatched: 6. This CDR3 has 15 residues. Germline V gene lookup returns CDR1 SGHDN and CDR2 FVKESK. This CDR3 reads CASRRTSGSWETQYF. CDR3 in DNA: TGTGCCAGCAGGAGGACTAGCGGGAGTTGGGAGACCCAGTACTTC.

The chain recombines TRBV12-3 or TRBV12-4 with TRBJ1-2; D unresolved. Trimming removed 2 bases at V and 2 bases at J, with 9 bases between. The CDR3 spans 14 residues. This CDR3 is CASSLLSMNYGYTF. The CDR3 nucleotides read TGTGCCAGCAGTTTACTCTCCATGAACTATGGCTACACCTTC.

This clonotype was counted between two and nine times. The chain couples TRBV5-1 to TRBJ2-7; 8 bases fit TRBD2. The CDR3 consists of 14 residues. The ends lost 3 bases at V and 6 bases at J; junction bases unmatched: 8. Looked up from germline, CDR1 is SGHRS and CDR2 is YFSETQ. CDR3 coding DNA: TGCGCCAGCAGCTCCACCGGGGGGGCCCTCGAGCAGTACTTC. Translated, it gives CASSSTGGALEQYF.

This chain joins TRBV25-1 and TRBJ2-7; 8 bases align to TRBD1. Trimming removed 4 bases from V and 3 bases from J; junction bases left unmatched: 14. Germline V gene data show CDR1 as MGHDK and CDR2 as SYGVNS. The CDR3 is 17 residues long. The CDR3 region has the DNA TGTGCCAGCAGTGGGTCCCCAGCCTGGACAGGGAACTACGAGCAGTACTTC. Translation: CASSGSPAWTGNYEQYF.

The rearrangement uses TRBV20-1 and TRBJ2-7, with 8 bases fitting TRBD2. CDR3 length: 13 residues. Germline V gives CDR1 DFQATT, CDR2 SNEGSKA (reference sequence). With V trimmed by 3 bases and J by 4 bases, 5 bases remained unmatched. CDR3 protein: CSASGRDFYEQYF. As DNA, the CDR3 is TGCAGTGCTAGCGGGAGGGACTTTTACGAGCAGTACTTC.

The chain couples TRBV29-1 to TRBJ2-2, with 8 bases identical to TRBD1. CDR3 size: 14 residues. After removal of 4 bases from V and 4 bases from J, the junction contained 5 bases not matched to a gene. The V gene's germline CDR1 is SQVTM and CDR2 ANQGSEA. The CDR3 DNA follows: TGCAGCGTTGTGAACAGGGGGAGCACCGGGGAGCTGTTTTTT. The encoded protein is CSVVNRGSTGELFF.

This clonotype was seen a handful of times. The rearrangement uses TRBV20-1 and TRBJ1-6; 8 bases agree with TRBD1. Per the germline V gene, CDR1 is DFQATT and CDR2 is SNEGSKA (reference sequence). CDR3 length: 14 amino acids. V lost 4 bases, J lost 8 bases, and 7 bases stayed unmatched. In nucleotides, the CDR3 is TGCAGTGCTAACAGGGGGTCTAGGGATTCACCCCTCCACTTT. Translating gives CSANRGSRDSPLHF.

The chain has TRBV7-2 and TRBJ2-7; 7 bases are shared with TRBD1. CDR3 length: 14 residues. The ends lost 2 bases at V and 2 bases at J; junction bases unmatched: 3. CDR1 and CDR2 from the germline V gene are SGHTA and FQGNSA. The CDR3 sequence is CASSLRQGAYEQYF. The DNA for the CDR3 is TGTGCCAGCAGCTTAAGGCAGGGGGCCTACGAGCAGTACTTC.

In the case of this clonotype: A much more abundant neighbour one base away suggests this may be a read error. The chain links TRBV5-5 to TRBJ2-7, with D tentatively TRBD2 (6 bases). This CDR3 spans 15 amino acids. Looked up from germline, CDR1 is SGHKS and CDR2 is YYEKEE (reference sequence). Deletions cut 4 bases from V and 4 bases from J, with 18 bases between. CDR3 nucleotides: TGTGCCAGCAGCCCCACCGGGACTCACCAATACGAGCAGTACTTC. This gives the protein CASSPTGTHQYEQYF.

V usage is TRBV29-1 and J usage is TRBJ2-5; TRBD2 matches at 12 bases. J was trimmed by 6 bases and V by 5 bases; bases with no gene match: 7. Germline CDR1 is SQVTM and CDR2 is ANQGSEA. This CDR3 has 14 residues. CDR3 loop: CSVLRTSGVQTQYF. DNA for the CDR3: TGCAGCGTTCTCCGGACTAGCGGGGTTCAGACCCAGTACTTC.

V gene TRBV6-2 or TRBV6-3 combines with J gene TRBJ2-7; no clear D. The V gene's germline CDR1 is MNHEY and CDR2 SVGEGT. The CDR3 loop spans 13 amino acids. V lost 2 bases to trimming and J lost 0 bases, with 5 bases between them. This chain's CDR3 is CASSYLYSYEQYF. The CDR3 DNA follows: TGTGCCAGCAGTTACCTCTACTCCTACGAGCAGTACTTC.

The CDR3: CAWSDQGVQPQHF. The CDR3 DNA reads TGTGCCTGGAGTGACCAGGGTGTGCAGCCCCAGCATTTT. The chain couples TRBV30 to TRBJ1-5, with a tentative D call TRBD1 (5 bases). The CDR3 contains 13 residues. Trimming left V 1 base short and J 7 bases short, with 11 bases between. The germline CDR1 and CDR2 sequences are GTSNPN and SVGIG (reference sequence).

This clonotype was seen a handful of times. The chain combines TRBV6-2 or TRBV6-3 with TRBJ2-7, with 8 bases aligning to TRBD1. Trimming removed 4 bases from V and 1 base from J; junction bases left unmatched: 9. The V gene's germline CDR1 is MNHEY and CDR2 SVGEGT. The CDR3 spans 16 residues. The DNA of the CDR3 is TGTGCCAGCAGTTTCGAACCGGGACAGGCTTCCTACGAGCAGTACTTC. This encodes CASSFEPGQASYEQYF.

This clonotype was detected ten times or more. V is TRBV7-6 and J is TRBJ1-2, with a possible D match to TRBD1 (6 bases). V gave up 5 bases and J gave up 4 bases, with 23 bases separating them. The CDR3 runs 17 residues. Germline loops: CDR1 SGHVS, CDR2 FNYEAQ. The CDR3 nucleotides are TGTGCCAGCAGCCCCACACAGGGAATAACAAGCCTCTATGGCTACACCTTC. It is translated as CASSPTQGITSLYGYTF.

This clonotype was found a few times. The chain combines TRBV20-1 with TRBJ2-1, with D perhaps matching TRBD2 (6 bases). CDR3 length: 14 residues. The V end lost 1 base, the J end lost 5 bases, and 12 bases lay between the germline ends. The germline CDR1 and CDR2 sequences are DFQATT and SNEGSKA (reference sequence). CDR3 amino acids: CSARGGTGDNEQFF. DNA of the CDR3: TGCAGTGCTAGAGGCGGGACGGGGGACAATGAGCAGTTCTTC.